This TCR beta chain derives from a study of low-dose radiotherapy and immunotherapy resistance in tumors. First-strand cDNA used TRAV- and TRBV-specific primers, covering alpha and beta chains. The TCRs were subjected to amplification over approximately 20 PCR cycles employing a constant-region primer in conjunction with a V-primer adapter. In vitro transcription amplified isolated mRNA. Via MiXCR, TCRdb re-called the reads, giving one row per CDR3 protein. The sample records roughly 14,000 distinct CDR3 sequences, roughly 60% being singletons. CDR3 length: 14 residues. Germline V gives CDR1 SGHNT, CDR2 YYREEE (reference sequence). The trim removed 3 bases at V and 6 bases at J, leaving 3 bases unmatched.

The genes are TRBV5-4 and TRBJ2-1; 10 bases are shared with TRBD1. This sequence was found in a human donor with advanced metastatic prostate, ovarian, gallbladder or colorectal cancer (not recorded which). This table probably holds off-target reads from a library built for another chain. The DNA for the CDR3 is TGTGCCAGCAGCTCCGGGACAGGGGCCAATGAGCAGTTCTTC. It encodes CASSSGTGANEQFF.